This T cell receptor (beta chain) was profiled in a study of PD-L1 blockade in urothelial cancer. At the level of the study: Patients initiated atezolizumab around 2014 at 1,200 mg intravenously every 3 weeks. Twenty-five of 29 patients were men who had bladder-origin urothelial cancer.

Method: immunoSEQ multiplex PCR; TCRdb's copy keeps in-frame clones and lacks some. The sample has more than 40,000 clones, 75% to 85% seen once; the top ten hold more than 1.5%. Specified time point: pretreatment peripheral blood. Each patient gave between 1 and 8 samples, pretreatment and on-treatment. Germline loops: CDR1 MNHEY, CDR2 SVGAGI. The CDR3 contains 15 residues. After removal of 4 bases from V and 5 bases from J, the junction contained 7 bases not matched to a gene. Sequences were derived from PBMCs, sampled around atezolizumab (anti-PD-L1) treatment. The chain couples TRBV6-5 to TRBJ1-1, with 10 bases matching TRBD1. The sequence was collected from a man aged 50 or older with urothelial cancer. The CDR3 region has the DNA TGTGCCAGCAGTTTGACAGGGGGCGCATATACTGAAGCTTTCTTT. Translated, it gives CASSLTGGAYTEAFF.